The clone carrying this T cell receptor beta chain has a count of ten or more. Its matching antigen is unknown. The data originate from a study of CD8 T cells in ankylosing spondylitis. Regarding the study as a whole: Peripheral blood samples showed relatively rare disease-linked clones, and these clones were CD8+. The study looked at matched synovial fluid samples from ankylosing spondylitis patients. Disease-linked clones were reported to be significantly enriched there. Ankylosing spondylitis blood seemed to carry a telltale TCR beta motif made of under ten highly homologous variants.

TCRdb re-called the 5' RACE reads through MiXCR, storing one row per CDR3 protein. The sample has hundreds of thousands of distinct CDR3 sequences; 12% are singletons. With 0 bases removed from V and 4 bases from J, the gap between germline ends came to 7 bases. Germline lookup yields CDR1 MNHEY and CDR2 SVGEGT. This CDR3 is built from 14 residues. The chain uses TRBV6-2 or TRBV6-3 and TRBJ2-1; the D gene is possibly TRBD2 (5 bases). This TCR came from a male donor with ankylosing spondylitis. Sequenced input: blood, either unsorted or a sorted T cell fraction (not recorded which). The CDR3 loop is CASSYSGLYNEQFF. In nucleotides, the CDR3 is TGTGCCAGCAGTTACTCCGGACTGTACAATGAGCAGTTCTTC.